The clone carrying this T cell receptor beta chain was detected once. The target antigen is unknown. Sequencing used immunoSEQ multiplex PCR; TCRdb keeps in-frame clones, though not all of them. The table includes tens of thousands of clones, approximately 93% detected once. This sample was taken from a study of siplizumab effects on memory and regulatory T cells. Findings of the study overall: Alloreactive CD4+ clones that could be mapped were on average approximately 69% Treg-derived with siplizumab, against 25% to 30% in controls. Naive T cells appeared more diverse than memory cells and seemed to be major alloresponse contributors. Naive or memory phenotype assignment was not possible for roughly 80-96% of proliferating CD4+ or CD8+ clones. Alloreactive sequences traceable to unstimulated CD4+ memory cells declined significantly under siplizumab.

The sample consisted of CD8+ T cells sorted from blood. The receptor was derived from a human donor in good health.

The chain's CDR3 is CASRGTFGSTGELFF. CDR3 bases: TGTGCCAGCAGGGGCACCTTTGGCTCCACCGGGGAGCTGTTTTTT. The chain combines TRBV2 with TRBJ2-2; D uncertain. This CDR3 contains 15 residues. V lost 6 bases and J 4 bases, leaving 15 bases between the germline ends. Germline CDR1 is SNHLY and CDR2 is FYNNEI.